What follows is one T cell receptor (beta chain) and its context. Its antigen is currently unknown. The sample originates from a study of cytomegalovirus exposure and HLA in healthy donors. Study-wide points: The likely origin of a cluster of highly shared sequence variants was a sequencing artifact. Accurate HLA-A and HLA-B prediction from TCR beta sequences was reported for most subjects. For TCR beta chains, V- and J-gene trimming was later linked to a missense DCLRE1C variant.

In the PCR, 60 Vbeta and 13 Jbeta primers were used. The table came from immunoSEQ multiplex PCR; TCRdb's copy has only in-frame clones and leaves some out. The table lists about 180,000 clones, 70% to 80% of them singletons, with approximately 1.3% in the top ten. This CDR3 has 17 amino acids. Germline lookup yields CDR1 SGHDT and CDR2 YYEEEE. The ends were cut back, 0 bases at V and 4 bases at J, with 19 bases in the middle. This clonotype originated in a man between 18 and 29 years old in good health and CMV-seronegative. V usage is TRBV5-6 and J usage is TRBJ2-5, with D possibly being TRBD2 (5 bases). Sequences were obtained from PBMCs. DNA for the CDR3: TGTGCCAGCAGCTTGGCCGGGATCGGGGTTAGGGCAGAGACCCAGTACTTC. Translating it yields CASSLAGIGVRAETQYF.